These T cell receptor beta chains were read from a single sample in a study of cytomegalovirus exposure and HLA in healthy donors. Profiling relied on immunoSEQ multiplex PCR, and the TCRdb table lists in-frame clones only, not all of them. The sample lists roughly 150,000 clones; approximately 75% were seen once. The sample taken for sequencing was PBMCs. The receptors were sampled from a woman between 18 and 29 years old in good health and CMV-seronegative. CDR3s include the opening cysteine and the closing phenylalanine or tryptophan. A D gene is named only where the DNA matches it firmly. Only part of the rows carry a size: once, few, many, or a class if the clone is expanded.

>TRBV28|TRBD2|TRBJ2-7|few
CASGSSGKASPSEQYF
TGTGCCAGCGGATCTAGCGGGAAAGCCTCCCCTTCCGAGCAGTACTTC
>TRBV15|.|TRBJ2-2|.
CATSTLTGGLFF
TGTGCCACCAGCACCCTCACCGGGGGGCTGTTTTTT
>TRBV2|TRBD2|TRBJ2-5|.
CASRSGGFTQETQYF
TGTGCCAGCAGAAGCGGGGGATTTACCCAAGAGACCCAGTACTTC
>TRBV10-2|TRBD2|TRBJ2-7|.
CASSPGLAGAHEQYF
TGCGCCAGCAGCCCGGGACTAGCGGGAGCCCACGAGCAGTACTTC
>TRBV5-1|.|TRBJ1-6|.
CASSLAGLSPLHF
TGCGCCAGCAGCTTGGCCGGTCTATCACCCCTCCACTTT
>TRBV5-5|.|TRBJ1-5|.
CASSLEGTYSNQPQHF
TGTGCCAGCAGCTTGGAAGGGACTTATAGCAATCAGCCCCAGCATTTT
>TRBV6-1|.|TRBJ2-1|.
CASSEGQRLGWFF
TGTGCCAGCAGTGAAGGACAGCGCCTCGGGTGGTTCTTC
>TRBV11-2|.|TRBJ1-5|.
CASSLSGGAGQPQHF
TGTGCCAGCAGCTTAAGCGGGGGGGCTGGGCAGCCCCAGCATTTT
>TRBV4-2|TRBD2|TRBJ2-7|.
CASSQATSVSYEQYF
TGTGCCAGCAGCCAAGCGACTAGCGTCTCCTACGAGCAGTACTTC
>TRBV4-1|.|TRBJ2-5|.
CASSRYRGQETQYF
TGCGCCAGCAGCCGGTACCGGGGGCAAGAGACCCAGTACTTC
>TRBV11-2|TRBD2|TRBJ2-7|.
CASSRDYPYEQYF
TGTGCCAGCAGCCGGGACTACCCCTACGAGCAGTACTTC
>TRBV30|.|TRBJ1-5|.
CAWGYPGNQPQHF
TGTGCCTGGGGATACCCAGGGAATCAGCCCCAGCATTTT
>TRBV5-1|.|TRBJ2-5|.
CASSFGGSGETQYF
TGCGCCAGCAGCTTTGGGGGGTCGGGAGAGACCCAGTACTTC
>TRBV19|TRBD2|TRBJ2-1|.
CASSMGRGYNEQFF
TGTGCCAGTAGTATGGGGCGGGGGTACAATGAGCAGTTCTTC
>TRBV19|.|TRBJ2-1|.
CASSIPGYNEQFF
TGTGCCAGTAGTATTCCAGGATACAATGAGCAGTTCTTC
>TRBV29-1|.|TRBJ1-1|few
CSVEGYRSEAFF
TGCAGCGTTGAAGGGTACAGGAGTGAAGCTTTCTTT
>TRBV2|.|TRBJ2-7|.
CASSMRDEQYF
TGTGCCAGCAGTATGAGGGACGAGCAGTACTTC
>TRBV6-1|TRBD2|TRBJ2-7|.
CASSAPSRAGAGEQYF
TGTGCCAGCAGTGCCCCTTCCAGGGCGGGAGCCGGCGAGCAGTACTTC
>TRBV18|TRBD1|TRBJ1-5|.
CASSPDRGYQPQHF
TGTGCCAGCTCACCGGACAGGGGATATCAGCCCCAGCATTTT
>TRBV2|TRBD1|TRBJ2-7|.
CASSWDRGQYEQYF
TGTGCCAGCAGTTGGGACAGGGGTCAATACGAGCAGTACTTC
>TRBV7-9|.|TRBJ1-2|.
CASSLDSYGYTF
TGTGCCAGCAGCTTAGACAGCTACGGCTACACCTTC
>TRBV7-9|TRBD1|TRBJ1-2|few
CASSLSQGAGGYTF
TGTGCCAGCAGCTTGTCTCAGGGGGCGGGAGGCTACACCTTC
>TRBV5-4|.|TRBJ1-6|.
CASSLYPLRHRSNSPLHF
TGTGCCAGCAGCTTGTACCCGCTCAGACACCGGTCAAATTCACCCCTCCACTTT
>TRBV6-1|.|TRBJ1-6|.
CASSEARVSLHF
TGTGCCAGCAGTGAAGCTCGGGTTTCCCTCCACTTT
>TRBV19|.|TRBJ2-3|.
CASSIESRGTDTQYF
TGTGCCAGTAGTATAGAATCTAGGGGAACAGATACGCAGTATTTT
>TRBV11-2|.|TRBJ1-1|.
CASTTRRNTEAFF
TGTGCCAGCACGACCCGGAGGAACACTGAAGCTTTCTTT
>TRBV2|TRBD1|TRBJ1-6|.
CASRKQGIRNSPLHF
TGTGCCAGCAGGAAACAGGGGATTCGGAATTCACCCCTCCACTTT
>TRBV5-6|.|TRBJ1-6|.
CASSTWTLAPLHF
TGTGCCAGCAGCACCTGGACTTTGGCGCCCCTCCACTTT
>TRBV13|.|TRBJ1-1|.
CASSLGYRANTEAFF
TGTGCCAGCAGCTTAGGGTACAGGGCGAACACTGAAGCTTTCTTT
>TRBV9|TRBD2|TRBJ2-5|.
CASSSSGGGKETQYF
TGTGCCAGCAGCAGTTCGGGAGGTGGCAAAGAGACCCAGTACTTC
>TRBV4-1|TRBD1|TRBJ2-3|.
CASSQAGTGGVTDTQYF
TGCGCCAGCAGCCAAGCCGGGACAGGGGGCGTCACAGATACGCAGTATTTT